One and the same sample provided the 7 T cell receptor beta chains below, sequenced in a study of T cells in Graves' hyperthyroidism and ophthalmopathy. Amplification yielded TCR beta CDR3 regions, with RNA transcripts as the source. First-round RT-PCR of the TCR CDR3 relied on the HTBI primer set. TCRdb ran MiXCR on the multiplex PCR reads and lists one entry per CDR3 protein. The sample carries roughly 420,000 distinct CDR3 sequences, around 14% recorded once. The specimen sequenced was blood. The receptors were gathered from a woman in her late teens or twenties with Graves' hyperthyroidism.

This clonotype was seen ten or more times. This chain joins TRBV7-2 and TRBJ1-6; possibly TRBD1 for D (6 bases). Trimming took off 3 bases at V and 4 bases at J, with 13 bases between the two ends. The germline V gene encodes CDR1 SGHTA and CDR2 FQGNSA. The CDR3 extends over 16 amino acids. CDR3 bases: TGTGCCAGCAGCTTCACAGGGTTGGTGTATAATTCACCCCTCCACTTT. Translation gives CASSFTGLVYNSPLHF.

This clonotype was counted ten times or more. V and J are TRBV2 and TRBJ1-6; D call uncertain. Germline-derived CDR1 and CDR2 are SNHLY and FYNNEI. The CDR3 extends over 14 amino acids. V was shortened by 2 bases and J by 6 bases, with 8 bases between the two germline ends. CDR3 sequence: CASSELQFNSPLHF. CDR3 DNA sequence: TGTGCCAGCAGTGAACTGCAGTTTAATTCACCCCTCCACTTT.

This clonotype occurred many times. The V gene is TRBV7-2, the J gene TRBJ2-7; D may match TRBD1 or TRBD2 (5 bases each). This CDR3 spans 18 amino acids. CDR1 is SGHTA, CDR2 FQGNSA, per germline. V was pared by 0 bases and J by 4 bases, with 22 bases between. Written as DNA, the CDR3 is TGTGCCAGCAGCTTAGCTTCAACGGGATGGGGCGCTCAGTACGAGCAGTACTTC. The encoded protein is CASSLASTGWGAQYEQYF.

This chain's CDR3 is CASSYQPGASWDYEQYF. The CDR3 nucleotides are TGTGCCAGCAGTTATCAGCCCGGTGCTTCGTGGGACTACGAGCAGTACTTC. The chain recombines TRBV6-5 with TRBJ2-7; no clear D gene. CDR1 MNHEY and CDR2 SVGAGI come from the germline V gene. This CDR3 is built from 17 residues. V was pared by 3 bases and J by 3 bases, with 21 bases between.

The rearrangement links TRBV4-2 to TRBJ2-2, with D uncertain. Germline values: CDR1 LGHNA, CDR2 YNFKEQ. This CDR3 has 17 amino acids. Trimming took 1 base from V and 3 from J, leaving 15 bases between them. CDR3 nucleotide sequence: TGTGCCAGCAGCCAAGTTACACGACTTTCATACACCGGGGAGCTGTTTTTT. Translating it yields CASSQVTRLSYTGELFF.

This clonotype was detected many times. The chain uses TRBV28 and TRBJ2-7; the D is unclear. CDR1 MDHEN and CDR2 SYDVKM come from the germline V gene. The CDR3 extends over 16 amino acids. V lost 6 bases and J lost 3, with 21 bases in between. The CDR3 region has the DNA TGTGCCAGCAGAGGAATAGGCCTCTCGGCTGACTACGAGCAGTACTTC. Encoded protein: CASRGIGLSADYEQYF.

This clonotype has a count of ten or more. This chain uses TRBV13 with TRBJ2-5; D tentatively fits TRBD1 or TRBD2 (5 bases each). Trimming shortened V by 5 bases and J by 5 bases, and 18 bases separated the two germline ends. The germline CDR1 and CDR2 sequences are PRHDT and FYEKMQ (reference sequence). The CDR3 is made up of 15 amino acids. CDR3 nucleotide sequence: TGTGCCAGCAGCCCCGAGGGGCTCCCCGGGGAGACCCAGTACTTC. Translation gives CASSPEGLPGETQYF.